The clone carrying this TCR beta chain was seen a few times. Antigen unknown. This record belongs to a study of T cells after yellow fever vaccination. Whole-study findings and limits: The booster saw the reappearance of most primary-vaccination clones (about 95% CD4, roughly 87% CD8). Faster peaking, at day 5 versus 15, marked a secondary response that was weaker. The study noted that FACS-sorted repertoires could contain abundant clonotypes contaminating from the bulk population.

Germline lookup yields CDR1 KGHDR and CDR2 SFDVKD. Losses at the gene ends were 1 base for V and 4 bases for J; bases not matched to a gene: 5. The CDR3 is 17 amino acids. UMIs were added to TCR cDNA along with a universal primer site when it was made by 5'RACE template switching. TCRdb redid the calling of the 5' RACE reads with MiXCR, one entry per CDR3 protein. The table lists 600,000 to 750,000 distinct CDR3 sequences, 9% to 15% of them singletons. The rearrangement joins TRBV24-1 to TRBJ2-1, with 11 bases lining up with TRBD2. The source is a man younger than 40 who received the YFV17D yellow fever vaccine. Sequences were derived from PBMCs, sampled on the day of the yellow fever booster vaccination. The CDR3 sequence: CATSDFKTSGVYNEQFF. DNA of the CDR3: TGTGCCACCAGTGATTTCAAGACTAGCGGGGTGTACAATGAGCAGTTCTTC.